Detailed here is one TCR beta chain. Its matching antigen is unknown. This specimen belongs to a study of T-cell memory formation after mild COVID-19. The CDR3 is 15 amino acids. V lost 9 bases and J lost 0; bases outside the gene matches: 8. CDR1 is LNHNV, CDR2 YYDKDF, per germline (reference sequence). Study-level findings and limits: Clones that contracted from day 15 to 85 were balanced CD4/CD8, while later expanders leaned CD4+. Pre-infection memory held some responding clones, suggesting pre-existing cross-reactive T cells responded.

MiXCR, applied by TCRdb to the 5' RACE reads, yields one record per CDR3 protein. The sample shows over 150,000 distinct CDR3 sequences, roughly 20% of them seen only once. Sequences were obtained from PBMCs or a T cell subset sorted from them (not recorded which). The source of this sequence is a young man who had mild COVID-19 (a few samples of this study predate the infection). Cell type and time point are not known. The chain employs TRBV15 and TRBJ2-1; 7 bases line up with TRBD2. CDR3 sequence reads: CATNLWGGSYNEQFF. CDR3 in DNA: TGTGCCACTAACCTGTGGGGGGGCTCCTACAATGAGCAGTTCTTC.